The T cell receptor beta chain described here comes from a study of blood T cell repertoires in COVID-19. The CDR3 is 17 residues long. The germline V gene encodes CDR1 WNHNN and CDR2 SYGVQD (reference sequence). With 5 bases clipped from V and 4 bases from J, the junction kept 15 bases outside the gene matches. Per the authors' pipeline: Estimation of nucleated cell counts relied on the amplification of reference gene primers. Repertoires were generated with immunoSEQ multiplex PCR, while TCRdb's copy carries only in-frame clones and drops some. V, J and clone size are taken as reported in that table, and D and trimming were inferred from the DNA itself. This table holds tens of thousands of clones, over 80% found once. Patients at the Seattle site were enrolled during active infection and followed longitudinally.

Sequencing input: peripheral blood. The TCR sequence derives from a woman at least 80 years old with COVID-19, enrolled during active disease. The chain recombines TRBV10-1 with TRBJ2-7; 9 bases are shared with TRBD1. CDR3 sequence reads: CASSSTGTGRQNYEQYF. The DNA for the CDR3 is TGCGCCAGCAGTTCGACCGGGACAGGGAGACAAAATTACGAGCAGTACTTC.